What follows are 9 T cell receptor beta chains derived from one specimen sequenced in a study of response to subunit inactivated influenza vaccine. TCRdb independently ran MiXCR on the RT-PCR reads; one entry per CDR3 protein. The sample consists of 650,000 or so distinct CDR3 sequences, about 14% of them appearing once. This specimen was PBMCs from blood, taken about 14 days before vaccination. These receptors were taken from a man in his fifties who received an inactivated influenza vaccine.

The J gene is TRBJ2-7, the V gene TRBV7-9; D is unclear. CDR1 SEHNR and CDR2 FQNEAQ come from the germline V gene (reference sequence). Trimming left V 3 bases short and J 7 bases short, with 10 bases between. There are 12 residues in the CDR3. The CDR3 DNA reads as TGTGCCAGCAGCTTCCCATCGGGTGAGCAGTACTTC. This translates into CASSFPSGEQYF.

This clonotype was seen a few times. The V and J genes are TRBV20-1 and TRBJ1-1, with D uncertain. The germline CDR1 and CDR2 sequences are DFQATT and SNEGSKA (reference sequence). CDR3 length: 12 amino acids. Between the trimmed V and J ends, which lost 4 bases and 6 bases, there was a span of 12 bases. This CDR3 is CSAIEFFAEAFF. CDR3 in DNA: TGCAGTGCTATTGAGTTTTTCGCTGAAGCTTTCTTT.

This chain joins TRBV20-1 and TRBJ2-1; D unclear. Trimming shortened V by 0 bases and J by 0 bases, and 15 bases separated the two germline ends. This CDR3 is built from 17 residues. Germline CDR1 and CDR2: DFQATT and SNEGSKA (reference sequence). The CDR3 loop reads CSARDLHTSNSYNEQFF. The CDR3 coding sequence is TGCAGTGCTAGAGATCTGCACACATCAAACTCCTACAATGAGCAGTTCTTC.

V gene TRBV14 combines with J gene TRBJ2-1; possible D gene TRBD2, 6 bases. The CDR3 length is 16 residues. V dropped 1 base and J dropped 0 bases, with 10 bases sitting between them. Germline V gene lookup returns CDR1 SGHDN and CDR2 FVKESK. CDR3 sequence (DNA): TGTGCCAGCAGCCAAGGCGGGAACCCCTCCTACAATGAGCAGTTCTTC. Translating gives CASSQGGNPSYNEQFF.

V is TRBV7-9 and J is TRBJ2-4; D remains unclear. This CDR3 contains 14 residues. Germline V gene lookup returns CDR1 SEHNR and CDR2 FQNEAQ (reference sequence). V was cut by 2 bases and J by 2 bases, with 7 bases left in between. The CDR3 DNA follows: TGTGCCAGCAGCTTAAGCGTGACCAAAAACATTCAGTACTTC. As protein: CASSLSVTKNIQYF.

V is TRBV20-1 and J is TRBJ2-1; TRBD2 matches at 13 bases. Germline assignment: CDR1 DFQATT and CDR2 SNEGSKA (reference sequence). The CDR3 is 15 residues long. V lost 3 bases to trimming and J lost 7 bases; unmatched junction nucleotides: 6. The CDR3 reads CSARKLAGGPNEQFF. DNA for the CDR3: TGCAGTGCTAGGAAACTAGCGGGGGGGCCGAATGAGCAGTTCTTC.

The CDR3 DNA sequence: TGTGCCAGCAGTCCACCGGGGGCCACAGGGTCTGAAGCTTTCTTT. Its translation is CASSPPGATGSEAFF. The V gene is TRBV6-2 or TRBV6-3, the J gene TRBJ1-1, with D perhaps TRBD1 (6 bases). The CDR3 runs 15 residues. Looked up from germline, CDR1 is MNHEY and CDR2 is SVGEGT. The V gene lost 5 bases and the J gene lost 6 bases, with 19 bases spanning the gap.

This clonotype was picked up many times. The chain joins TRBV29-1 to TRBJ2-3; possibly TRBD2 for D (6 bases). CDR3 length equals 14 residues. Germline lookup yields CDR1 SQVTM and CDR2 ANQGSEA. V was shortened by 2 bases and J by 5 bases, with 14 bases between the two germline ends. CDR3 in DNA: TGCAGCGTTGAACCCGCGGGGCTCGGAGATACGCAGTATTTT. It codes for CSVEPAGLGDTQYF.

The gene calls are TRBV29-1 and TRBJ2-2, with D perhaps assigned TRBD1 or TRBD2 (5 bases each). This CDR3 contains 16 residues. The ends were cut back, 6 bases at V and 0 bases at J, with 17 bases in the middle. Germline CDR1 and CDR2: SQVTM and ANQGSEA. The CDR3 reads CSVGWAGTSNTGELFF. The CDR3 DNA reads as TGCAGCGTAGGTTGGGCAGGGACCTCGAACACCGGGGAGCTGTTTTTT.